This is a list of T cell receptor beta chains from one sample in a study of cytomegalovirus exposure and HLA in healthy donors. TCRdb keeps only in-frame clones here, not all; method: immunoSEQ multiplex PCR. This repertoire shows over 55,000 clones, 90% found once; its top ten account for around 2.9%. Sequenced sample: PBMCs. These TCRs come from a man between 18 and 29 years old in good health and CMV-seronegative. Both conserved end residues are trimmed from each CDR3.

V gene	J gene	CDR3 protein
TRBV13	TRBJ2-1	ASSPGLAGVEQF
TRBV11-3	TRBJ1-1	ASSFGQPGNTEAF
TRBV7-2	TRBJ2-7	ASSLVGQGTYEQY
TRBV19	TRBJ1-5	ASTPQGLNQPQH
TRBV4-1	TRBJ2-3	ASSQDIAGRKY
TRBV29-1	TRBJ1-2	SVVQGARDYGYT
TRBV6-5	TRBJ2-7	ASMTGGSYEQY
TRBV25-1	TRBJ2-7	ASSDRYEQY
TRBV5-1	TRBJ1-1	ASSRSGENTEAF
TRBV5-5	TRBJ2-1	ASRSGSYNEQF
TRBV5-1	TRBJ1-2	ASSWDMGGNYGYT
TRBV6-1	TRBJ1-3	ASSSGTGGGNTIY
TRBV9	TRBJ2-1	ASSKASGTYNEQF
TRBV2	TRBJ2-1	ATKTDRLYNEQF
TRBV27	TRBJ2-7	ASSEDSFEQY
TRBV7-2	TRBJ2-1	ASSSGQASYNEQF
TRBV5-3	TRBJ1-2	ARSLGQGAVCYGYT
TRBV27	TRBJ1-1	ASSLGTGANTEAF
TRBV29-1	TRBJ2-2	SVEDLDGGLGLGELF
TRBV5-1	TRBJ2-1	ASSSLASEQF
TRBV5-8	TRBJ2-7	ASSHTSGRFY
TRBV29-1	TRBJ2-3	SVLGLSTDTQY
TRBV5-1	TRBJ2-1	ASSLPTGTRNEQF
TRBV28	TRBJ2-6	ASSLQGVTGANVLT
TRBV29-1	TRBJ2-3	SVDFGSPSGRESTDTQY
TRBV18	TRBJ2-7	ASSPRGLGEQY
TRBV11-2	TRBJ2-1	ASSLVWGPHEQF
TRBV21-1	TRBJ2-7	ASSRGAYLSYEQY
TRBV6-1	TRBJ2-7	ASISGGGVGYEQY
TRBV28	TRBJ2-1	ASSLLAGGYNEQF
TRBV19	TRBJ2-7	ASSPGTRFYEQY
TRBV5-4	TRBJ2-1	ASSLAGAYNEQF
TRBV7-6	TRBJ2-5	ASSLARDGTQY
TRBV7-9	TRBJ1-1	ASSLRQRQEAF
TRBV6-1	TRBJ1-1	ASSEGLFTRNTEAF